This T cell receptor (delta chain) is from a study of γδ T cells in repeated Plasmodium falciparum infection. For the study at large: Timepoints: baseline, immediately before selected infections, and 21 days after every infection. Study-wide findings and caveats: One small rural Malian village, predominantly a single ethnic group, supplied the cohort. Vgamma9/Vdelta2+ T cells showed a stable polyclonal repertoire with shared TCRgamma sequences.

TCRdb redid the clone calls on the multiplex PCR reads with CATT. The repertoire has more than 70,000 delta-chain clones, approximately 0.92% of them found once; the top ten carry roughly 9.9%. V shed 1 base, J shed 7 bases, and the junction held 33 bases outside the gene matches. The CDR3 runs 25 residues. Germline CDR1 reads TSWWSYY; CDR2 reads QGS. Bulk repertoires came from Vgamma9/Vdelta2+ or Vdelta2-negative gammadelta T cells flow-sorted from PBMC. Of note for this clone: Its antigen remains unknown. The TCRdb protein comes from a much larger clone and disagrees with this DNA's translation at residue 21, likely due to a read error; the protein given here is derived from the DNA.

Sample: gamma-delta T cells from blood. The chain is built from TRDV1 and TRDJ1, with 13 bases identical to TRDD3. This TCR was sampled from a pool of human donors (malaria-infected and uninfected, not separated). This CDR3 is CALGEQLLSNWGIRESRLLLCKLIF. The CDR3 bases are TGTGCTCTTGGGGAACAACTATTATCGAACTGGGGGATACGCGAGTCCAGGCTACTCCTTTGTAAACTCATCTTT.